This T cell receptor beta chain was found in a study of T cells after yellow fever vaccination (dated by TCRdb to between 2018 and 2020). With respect to the entire study: The SMART-Seq v4 Ultra Low Input RNA kit was used to prepare libraries from fractions with low cell numbers. Bulk TCR alpha and beta repertoires were sequenced longitudinally to track T-cell clones before and after primary and booster YFV17D yellow fever vaccination. The cohort comprised two healthy male donors, one aged 18 to 30 and one aged 30 to 40 years. Bulk PBMC replicates and cell subsets were isolated from blood drawn at multiple timepoints before and after both primary and secondary immunization. Study-wide conclusions, independent of this receptor: After the booster, most clones that had expanded after primary vaccination were detected again (nearly 98% of CD4 and around nine tenths of CD8), suggesting broad maintenance of memory. A small share of clonotypes was detected in both CD4 and CD8 compartments, with the overlap likely arising from convergent recombination. Compared with the primary T-cell response, the secondary T-cell response was weaker but faster, peaking on day 5 rather than day 15. Because only two donors were included in the study, the extent to which the findings can be generalized is limited. Computational filtering was needed because FACS-sorted repertoires could contain abundant contaminating clonotypes from the bulk population.

Relative to germline, V is 3 bases shorter and J is 5 bases shorter, with 10 bases between their ends. The CDR3 sequence holds 14 residues, the cysteine and phenylalanine included. Only the CDR3 DNA stays, 42 bases, in frame from base 1. The germline V gene specifies LGHNA as CDR1 and YNFKEQ as CDR2. The sample's treatment or condition label is to be understood as: live attenuated yellow fever vaccine strain. At each blood-draw timepoint, two biological replicates of bulk PBMCs were collected. PBMCs were isolated from peripheral blood using a standard Ficoll-Paque protocol. TriZol was used to extract RNA from bulk PBMCs, from CD4 and CD8 fractions, and from dextramer-positive and dextramer-negative fractions. TCR cDNA was synthesized by 5'RACE template switching, which introduced a universal primer site and unique molecular identifiers. Priming for cDNA synthesis came from both the TCR alpha and TCR beta constant segments. Library amplification used two PCR steps, and the second PCR step added sample barcodes and sequencing adapters. Sequencing of libraries was done on Illumina HiSeq 2500 (2x100 bp) or NovaSeq (2x150 bp). On the authors' methods: Demultiplexing of reads and collapsing into UMI consensus sequences were performed with MIGEC, and V(D)J alignment was carried out with MiXCR. Clonotypes responding to the vaccine were identified with edgeR on replicate PBMC samples, with the criteria of FDR below 0.01 and a log2 fold change above 5 up to day 15. CD4 or CD8 identity was assigned to each bulk clonotype according to whether the clonotype was present at higher abundance in the sequenced CD4 repertoire or the sequenced CD8 repertoire. Starting from the raw public reads, TCRdb applied fastp trimming at Q25, assembled clones with MiXCR and retained in-frame beta chains. Records with the same CDR3 protein are collapsed into one entry carrying the most frequent genes and DNA. The V and J calls follow TCRdb's processing rather than the paper's. The sample has around 310,000 distinct CDR3 sequences on record, roughly 9.4% of them singletons. The ten largest clones add up to 18% of the sample.

This clonotype showed up just a few times. No antigen is known for it. The record has no base qualities; no much larger clone is one base away. This clonotype originated in a man younger than 30 who received the YFV17D yellow fever vaccine. The sequencing used PBMCs, collected on the day of the first yellow fever vaccination. The chain uses TRBV4-2 and TRBJ2-2; no D gene call is confident. The DNA reads as follows: TGTGCCAGCAGCCAGGATTTATTGACCGGGGAGCTGTTTTTT. This encodes CASSQDLLTGELFF.